Listed below are T cell receptor beta chains from one sample, sequenced in a study of cytomegalovirus exposure and HLA in healthy donors. Produced via immunoSEQ multiplex PCR; TCRdb's table is partial and in-frame only. The repertoire consists of roughly 150,000 clones, with about 80% occurring once and the leading ten covering just under 30%. Sequencing input: PBMCs. These receptors came from a man younger than 45 in good health and CMV-seropositive. Each CDR3 is given with its conserved first and last residue. The D gene is left open where the match is weak. Size values are once, few and many counts, or a class for expanded clones, and some rows have none.

d_call: TRBD2
v_call: TRBV7-9
j_call: TRBJ2-7
clone_size: few
cdr3_aa: CASSYTGTSGYEQYF
cdr3_nt: TGTGCCAGCAGCTACACCGGGACTAGCGGATACGAGCAGTACTTC

d_call: TRBD1
v_call: TRBV6-6
j_call: TRBJ1-2
clone_size: .
cdr3_aa: CASTMGTGGRDGYTF
cdr3_nt: TGTGCCAGCACGATGGGGACAGGGGGAAGGGATGGCTACACCTTC

d_call: TRBD2
v_call: TRBV2
j_call: TRBJ2-3
clone_size: once
cdr3_aa: CASSGTSGRGTDTQYF
cdr3_nt: TGTGCCAGCAGTGGGACTAGCGGGAGGGGCACAGATACGCAGTATTTT

d_call: TRBD1
v_call: TRBV11-1
j_call: TRBJ2-4
clone_size: .
cdr3_aa: CASSETGGWSSKNIQYF
cdr3_nt: TGTGCCAGCAGCGAAACAGGGGGCTGGTCATCCAAAAACATTCAGTACTTC

d_call: TRBD1
v_call: TRBV7-3
j_call: TRBJ2-3
clone_size: .
cdr3_aa: CASSLRQGAGDTQYF
cdr3_nt: TGTGCCAGCAGCCTCAGACAGGGGGCCGGAGATACGCAGTATTTT

d_call: .
v_call: TRBV27
j_call: TRBJ1-2
clone_size: .
cdr3_aa: CASSLEGTGDGYTF
cdr3_nt: TGTGCCAGCAGTTTAGAGGGTACGGGGGATGGCTACACCTTC

d_call: TRBD1
v_call: TRBV7-2
j_call: TRBJ1-5
clone_size: .
cdr3_aa: CASSSGQGNQPQHF
cdr3_nt: TGTGCCAGCAGCTCTGGACAGGGTAATCAGCCCCAGCATTTT

d_call: .
v_call: TRBV5-8
j_call: TRBJ2-1
clone_size: .
cdr3_aa: CASSLSRFIGAGDRQFF
cdr3_nt: TGTGCCAGCAGCTTGTCTCGATTTATAGGAGCGGGCGACCGGCAGTTCTTC

d_call: .
v_call: TRBV7-6
j_call: TRBJ1-2
clone_size: .
cdr3_aa: CASSLGPSGYGYTF
cdr3_nt: TGTGCCAGCAGCTTAGGCCCATCCGGCTATGGCTACACCTTC

d_call: .
v_call: TRBV7-9
j_call: TRBJ1-1
clone_size: .
cdr3_aa: CASSASGTSGEAFF
cdr3_nt: TGTGCCAGCAGCGCGTCCGGGACAAGTGGTGAAGCTTTCTTT

d_call: TRBD1
v_call: TRBV29-1
j_call: TRBJ1-2
clone_size: once
cdr3_aa: CSVGTGASRNYGYTF
cdr3_nt: TGCAGCGTTGGGACAGGGGCTTCCCGAAACTATGGCTACACCTTC

d_call: .
v_call: TRBV2
j_call: TRBJ1-1
clone_size: .
cdr3_aa: CASSSQGEAEAFF
cdr3_nt: TGTGCCAGCAGTTCCCAGGGTGAGGCTGAAGCTTTCTTT

d_call: TRBD1
v_call: TRBV18
j_call: TRBJ2-5
clone_size: once
cdr3_aa: CASSKGQGETQYF
cdr3_nt: TGTGCCAGCTCAAAGGGACAGGGTGAGACCCAGTACTTC

d_call: TRBD2
v_call: TRBV9
j_call: TRBJ2-3
clone_size: .
cdr3_aa: CASSVVEGGRGTDTQYF
cdr3_nt: TGTGCCAGCAGCGTAGTGGAGGGCGGGAGGGGCACAGATACGCAGTATTTT

d_call: .
v_call: TRBV5-4
j_call: TRBJ2-3
clone_size: .
cdr3_aa: CASSYGQSSTDTQYF
cdr3_nt: TGTGCCAGCAGCTACGGACAGTCCAGCACAGATACGCAGTATTTT

d_call: TRBD2
v_call: TRBV5-1
j_call: TRBJ2-1
clone_size: once
cdr3_aa: CASSSALRGNEQFF
cdr3_nt: TGCGCCAGCAGCTCCGCGTTGCGGGGGAATGAGCAGTTCTTC

d_call: .
v_call: TRBV5-4
j_call: TRBJ2-5
clone_size: .
cdr3_aa: CASSSRLQETQYF
cdr3_nt: TGTGCCAGCAGCTCCAGGTTACAAGAGACCCAGTACTTC

d_call: .
v_call: TRBV29-1
j_call: TRBJ2-3
clone_size: .
cdr3_aa: CSVYSGPDTQYF
cdr3_nt: TGCAGCGTCTACTCAGGTCCAGATACGCAGTATTTT

d_call: TRBD2
v_call: TRBV27
j_call: TRBJ2-1
clone_size: .
cdr3_aa: CASRASGTIYNEQFF
cdr3_nt: TGTGCCAGCAGGGCTAGCGGGACCATTTACAATGAGCAGTTCTTC

d_call: .
v_call: TRBV1
j_call: TRBJ2-1
clone_size: once
cdr3_aa: CTSSQEWAGTSGTRANEQFF
cdr3_nt: TGCACCAGCAGCCAAGAATGGGCCGGGACTAGCGGGACTCGGGCGAATGAGCAGTTCTTC

d_call: .
v_call: TRBV5-1
j_call: TRBJ2-7
clone_size: .
cdr3_aa: CASRGKGASYEQYF
cdr3_nt: TGCGCCAGCAGGGGTAAAGGGGCCTCCTACGAGCAGTACTTC

d_call: TRBD2
v_call: TRBV29-1
j_call: TRBJ2-5
clone_size: .
cdr3_aa: CSVLELAEKETQYF
cdr3_nt: TGCAGCGTCCTCGAACTAGCGGAGAAAGAGACCCAGTACTTC

d_call: .
v_call: TRBV5-1
j_call: TRBJ2-3
clone_size: .
cdr3_aa: CASRLSIDTDTQYF
cdr3_nt: TGCGCCAGCAGACTCTCTATAGACACAGATACGCAGTATTTT

d_call: TRBD1
v_call: TRBV7-7
j_call: TRBJ2-7
clone_size: .
cdr3_aa: CASSAGTGGYEQYF
cdr3_nt: TGTGCCAGCAGCGCCGGGACAGGGGGCTACGAGCAGTACTTC

d_call: TRBD2
v_call: TRBV5-1
j_call: TRBJ2-4
clone_size: .
cdr3_aa: CASSVGTSGRGNIQYF
cdr3_nt: TGCGCCAGCAGCGTGGGGACTAGCGGGAGAGGGAACATTCAGTACTTC

d_call: TRBD1
v_call: TRBV6-1
j_call: TRBJ2-7
clone_size: .
cdr3_aa: CASSQDRVYEQYF
cdr3_nt: TGTGCCAGCAGCCAGGACAGGGTTTACGAGCAGTACTTC

d_call: .
v_call: TRBV2
j_call: TRBJ1-5
clone_size: .
cdr3_aa: CASSERAGDSNQPQHF
cdr3_nt: TGTGCCAGCAGTGAAAGGGCAGGGGATAGCAATCAGCCCCAGCATTTT

d_call: TRBD2
v_call: TRBV7-9
j_call: TRBJ2-1
clone_size: many
cdr3_aa: CASSLAHGGRAEQFF
cdr3_nt: TGTGCCAGCAGCTTAGCGCACGGCGGGAGAGCGGAGCAGTTCTTC

d_call: .
v_call: TRBV20-1
j_call: TRBJ2-7
clone_size: .
cdr3_aa: CSAQNYEQYF
cdr3_nt: TGCAGTGCTCAAAACTACGAGCAGTACTTC

d_call: TRBD1
v_call: TRBV2
j_call: TRBJ2-5
clone_size: .
cdr3_aa: CASQGQYQETQYF
cdr3_nt: TGTGCCAGCCAGGGACAGTACCAAGAGACCCAGTACTTC

d_call: TRBD2
v_call: TRBV5-4
j_call: TRBJ2-1
clone_size: few
cdr3_aa: CASSPSGGAYNEQFF
cdr3_nt: TGTGCCAGCAGTCCTAGCGGGGGGGCTTACAATGAGCAGTTCTTC

d_call: TRBD1
v_call: TRBV5-6
j_call: TRBJ1-1
clone_size: few
cdr3_aa: CASSYYRGTEAFF
cdr3_nt: TGTGCCAGCAGCTACTACAGGGGCACTGAAGCTTTCTTT

d_call: .
v_call: TRBV15
j_call: TRBJ1-1
clone_size: once
cdr3_aa: CATSRETGPEAFF
cdr3_nt: TGTGCCACCAGCAGAGAGACAGGTCCTGAAGCTTTCTTT

d_call: TRBD2
v_call: TRBV2
j_call: TRBJ2-5
clone_size: .
cdr3_aa: CASTRGLGETQYF
cdr3_nt: TGTGCCAGCACCCGGGGACTAGGAGAGACCCAGTACTTC

d_call: .
v_call: TRBV4-1
j_call: TRBJ2-7
clone_size: .
cdr3_aa: CASSRAGQAPSEQYF
cdr3_nt: TGCGCCAGCAGCCGAGCGGGACAGGCCCCCTCCGAGCAGTACTTC

d_call: .
v_call: TRBV9
j_call: TRBJ1-6
clone_size: few
cdr3_aa: CASSVDGRGAYSPLHF
cdr3_nt: TGTGCCAGCAGCGTAGATGGGAGGGGCGCCTATTCACCCCTCCACTTT

d_call: TRBD1
v_call: TRBV15
j_call: TRBJ2-2
clone_size: few
cdr3_aa: CATTQGWNTGELFF
cdr3_nt: TGTGCCACTACACAGGGGTGGAACACCGGGGAGCTGTTTTTT

d_call: .
v_call: TRBV12-2
j_call: TRBJ1-2
clone_size: .
cdr3_aa: CASRLLAGQYGYTF
cdr3_nt: TGTGCAAGTCGCTTGCTAGCAGGCCAATATGGCTACACCTTC

d_call: TRBD2
v_call: TRBV7-6
j_call: TRBJ2-2
clone_size: few
cdr3_aa: CASSLGGLANTGELFF
cdr3_nt: TGTGCCAGCAGCTTAGGAGGACTAGCAAACACCGGGGAGCTGTTTTTT